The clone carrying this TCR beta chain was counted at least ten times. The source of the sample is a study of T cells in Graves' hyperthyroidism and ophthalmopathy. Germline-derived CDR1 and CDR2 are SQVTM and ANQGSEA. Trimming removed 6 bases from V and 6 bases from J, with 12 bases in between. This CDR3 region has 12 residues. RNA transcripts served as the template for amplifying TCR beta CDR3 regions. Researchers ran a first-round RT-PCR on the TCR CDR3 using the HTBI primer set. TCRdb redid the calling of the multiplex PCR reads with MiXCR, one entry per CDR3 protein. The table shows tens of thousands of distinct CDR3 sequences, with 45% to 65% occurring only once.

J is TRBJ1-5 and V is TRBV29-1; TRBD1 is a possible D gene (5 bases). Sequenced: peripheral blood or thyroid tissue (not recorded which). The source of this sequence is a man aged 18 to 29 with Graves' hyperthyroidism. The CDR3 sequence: CSVGGNGQPQHF. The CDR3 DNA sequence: TGCAGCGTGGGGGGGAACGGTCAGCCCCAGCATTTT.